These 32 T cell receptor beta chains came from one sample sequenced in a study of OX40 agonist ivuxolimab in advanced cancers. Library generation was performed with the immunoSEQ multiplex PCR assay. Imported from immuneACCESS, the table was reduced by TCRdb to in-frame sequences with V and J called. These copies leave out some clones; in studies compared against another copy, an unresolved V gene accounts for under half, and the cause of the remainder is not known. This sample lists around 92,000 clones; around 94% were detected once. 0.25% to 0.3% of the sample comes from the top ten. Sample: CD4+ or CD8+ T cells sorted from blood, taken in a trial of the OX40 agonist ivuxolimab. Receptor source: an adult with an advanced solid tumor such as melanoma, head and neck, liver or kidney cancer.

The J gene is TRBJ2-1, the V gene TRBV28; D may be TRBD1 (5 bases). Trimming cost V 7 bases and J 6 bases, with 16 bases left between them. This CDR3 contains 14 residues. The germline gives CDR1 MDHEN, CDR2 SYDVKM. CDR3 residues: CASNSYRHFNEQFF. For the CDR3, the DNA is TGTGCCAGCAACAGTTACAGGCACTTCAATGAGCAGTTCTTC.

The chain employs TRBV25-1 and TRBJ1-1; D is uncertain. The V end was cut by 1 base, the J end by 0 bases, with 12 bases between. The CDR3 is made up of 16 amino acids. From germline, CDR1 is MGHDK and CDR2 SYGVNS. CDR3 in amino acids: CASSESSLPMNTEAFF. As DNA, the CDR3 is TGTGCCAGCAGTGAATCCTCATTACCCATGAACACTGAAGCTTTCTTT.

The chain uses TRBV27 and TRBJ2-7; 9 positions match TRBD1. Germline values: CDR1 MNHEY, CDR2 SMNVEV (reference sequence). The CDR3 extends over 15 amino acids. V dropped 6 bases and J dropped 2; count of bases not matched to a gene: 8. CDR3 loop: CASSPGTGRTYEQYF. The CDR3 coding sequence is TGTGCCAGCAGCCCCGGGACAGGGAGAACCTACGAGCAGTACTTC.

This chain links TRBV19 with TRBJ2-3; 9 nucleotides line up with TRBD1. Trimming cost V 4 bases and J 2 bases; bases outside gene matches: 7. The germline gives CDR1 LNHDA, CDR2 SQIVND (reference sequence). The CDR3 consists of 16 residues. The CDR3 sequence is CASSRDRDSFTDTQYF. The CDR3, as DNA: TGTGCCAGTAGTAGGGACAGGGATTCCTTCACAGATACGCAGTATTTT.

The chain joins TRBV28 to TRBJ1-3; D remains unclear. Germline values: CDR1 MDHEN, CDR2 SYDVKM. With 5 bases removed from V and 4 bases from J, the gap between germline ends came to 18 bases. CDR3 size: 16 residues. The CDR3 here is CASSPTHVRAGNTIYF. CDR3 nucleotides: TGTGCCAGCAGTCCCACCCACGTTCGGGCAGGAAACACCATATATTTT.

The chain links TRBV7-9 to TRBJ1-1; D remains unclear. CDR3 length: 13 amino acids. Trimming took off 3 bases at V and 4 bases at J, with 9 bases between the two ends. The germline gives CDR1 SEHNR, CDR2 FQNEAQ (reference sequence). The CDR3: CASSLEWGTEAFF. The CDR3 DNA reads TGTGCCAGCAGCTTGGAGTGGGGCACTGAAGCTTTCTTT.

This chain uses TRBV2 with TRBJ1-5, with D tentatively TRBD1 (6 bases). Germline CDR1 is SNHLY and CDR2 is FYNNEI. There are 13 residues in the CDR3. The V and J ends lost 7 bases and 3 bases respectively, with 10 bases between them. The CDR3 is CASMGGLNQPQHF. CDR3 coding DNA: TGTGCCAGCATGGGGGGCCTCAATCAGCCCCAGCATTTT.

This chain connects TRBV30 to TRBJ2-3, with 12 bases identical to TRBD2. This CDR3 spans 14 amino acids. Germline V CDR1 and CDR2: GTSNPN, SVGIG (reference sequence). CDR3 residues: CAYETSGGDDTQYF. The CDR3 coding sequence is TGTGCGTATGAGACTAGCGGGGGTGATGATACGCAGTATTTT.

The CDR3 sequence is CASSRPGLPTGELFF. CDR3 nucleotides: TGCGCCAGCAGCCGCCCAGGTCTACCCACCGGGGAGCTGTTTTTT. The rearrangement links TRBV4-3 to TRBJ2-2, with unresolved D. The CDR3 has 15 residues. Germline values: CDR1 LGHNA, CDR2 YSLEER. Deletions cut 4 bases from V and 4 bases from J, with 13 bases between.

V usage is TRBV9 and J usage is TRBJ2-1; D possibly corresponds to TRBD1 (6 bases). V was cut by 0 bases and J by 4 bases, with 11 bases left in between. The germline CDR1 and CDR2 sequences are SGDLS and YYNGEE. This CDR3 spans 15 amino acids. The CDR3 protein is CASSVEVGTYNEQFF. In DNA, the CDR3 is TGTGCCAGCAGCGTAGAGGTCGGGACATACAATGAGCAGTTCTTC. The full variable domain, with the rest looked up from reference TRBV9 and TRBJ2-1, is DSGVTQTPKHLITATGQRVTLRCSPRSGDLSVYWYQQSLDQGLQFLIQYYNGEERAKGNILERFSAQQFPDLHSELNLSSLELGDSALYFCASSVEVGTYNEQFFGPGTRLTVL.

V and J are TRBV4-1 and TRBJ1-5, with TRBD1 matching over 7 bases. This CDR3 comprises 18 residues. V lost 0 bases, J lost 0 bases, and 8 bases stayed unmatched. Germline CDR1 MGHRA, CDR2 YSYEKL. The CDR3 region is CASSQEPPGQYSNQPQHF. CDR3 nucleotides: TGCGCCAGCAGCCAAGAGCCCCCGGGACAGTATAGCAATCAGCCCCAGCATTTT.

This chain joins TRBV2 and TRBJ2-3; D gene unclear. Germline V CDR1 and CDR2: SNHLY, FYNNEI. Trimming took off 5 bases at V and 5 bases at J, with 5 bases between the two ends. CDR3 size: 11 residues. The DNA of the CDR3 is TGTGCCAGCAGTTACCAAGATACGCAGTATTTT. This codes for CASSYQDTQYF.

J is TRBJ2-5 and V is TRBV28; TRBD1 agrees at 7 bases. The length of the CDR3 is 12 residues. The trim removed 6 bases at V and 3 bases at J, leaving 1 base unmatched. In germline, CDR1 is MDHEN, CDR2 SYDVKM. The CDR3 nucleotides are TGTGCCAGCAGCACAGGGGAAGAGACCCAGTACTTC. It yields the protein CASSTGEETQYF.

The chain employs TRBV4-1 and TRBJ1-5, with 10 bases aligning to TRBD1. CDR3 length equals 15 residues. The junction had 2 bases not matched to a gene; V was cut back by 4 bases and J by 2 bases. Germline-derived CDR1 and CDR2 are MGHRA and YSYEKL. The CDR3: CASSLGTGGNQPQHF. DNA of the CDR3: TGCGCCAGCAGCCTCGGGACAGGGGGCAATCAGCCCCAGCATTTT.

In its sample, this clone was seen once. The rearrangement joins TRBV7-3 to TRBJ2-6, with D unclear. Trimming stripped 3 bases from V and 1 base from J, with 7 bases between. The V gene's germline CDR1 is SGHTA and CDR2 FQGTGA. The CDR3 runs to 15 residues. The CDR3 is CASSFSGSGANVLTF. DNA of the CDR3: TGTGCCAGCAGCTTTTCCGGGTCTGGGGCCAACGTCCTGACTTTC.

This clone was seen only once. The chain uses TRBV19 and TRBJ1-5, with TRBD1 matching 9 bases. The V gene end was trimmed by 3 bases and the J gene end by 0 bases; junction bases not matched to a gene: 15. Germline V gene sequence: CDR1 LNHDA, CDR2 SQIVND (reference sequence). The CDR3 covers 20 residues. CDR3 coding DNA: TGTGCCAGTAGTATTTGGGTGGACAGGGGCCGACTTTATAGCAATCAGCCCCAGCATTTT. Protein sequence: CASSIWVDRGRLYSNQPQHF.

The chain uses TRBV5-5 and TRBJ2-4; D call uncertain. The CDR3 totals 18 residues. V lost 6 bases to trimming and J lost 3 bases, with 25 bases between them. Germline V lookup: CDR1 SGHKS, CDR2 YYEKEE (reference sequence). The CDR3 DNA is TGTGCCAGCACCCTCGATGGGGTTAGGAGATGGGTCAAAAACATTCAGTACTTC. Amino acids: CASTLDGVRRWVKNIQYF.

The chain is built from TRBV30 and TRBJ2-5; 7 bases line up with TRBD1. The germline CDR1 and CDR2 sequences are GTSNPN and SVGIG (reference sequence). The V segment lost 4 bases and the J segment 5 bases; nucleotides outside the gene matches: 4. The CDR3 length is 12 residues. The CDR3 sequence: CAWTTGSETQYF. The DNA of the CDR3 is TGTGCCTGGACGACAGGGTCTGAGACCCAGTACTTC. The full variable domain, with the rest looked up from reference TRBV30 and TRBJ2-5, is SQTIHQWPATLVQPVGSPLSLECTVEGTSNPNLYWYRQAAGRGLQLLFYSVGIGQISSEVPQNLSASRPQDRQFILSSKKLLLSDSGFYLCAWTTGSETQYFGPGTRLLVL.

This chain links TRBV9 with TRBJ1-1; D unresolved. CDR3 length equals 13 residues. Trimming removed 3 bases from V and 1 base from J, with 7 bases in between. Germline assignment: CDR1 SGDLS and CDR2 YYNGEE. CDR3 DNA: TGTGCCAGCAGCGCTAGGTCGAACACTGAAGCTTTCTTT. This encodes CASSARSNTEAFF.

J is TRBJ1-3 and V is TRBV6-5; maybe TRBD1 (5 bases). From germline, CDR1 is MNHEY and CDR2 SVGAGI. Trimming left V 5 bases short and J 8 bases short, with 13 bases between. This CDR3 region has 13 residues. The CDR3 DNA is TGTGCCAGCAGTAAACGGGGGTCGGACACCATATATTTT. Translated: CASSKRGSDTIYF.

CDR3 sequence reads: CATSRDRGGGNEKLFF. DNA of the CDR3: TGTGCCACCAGCAGAGATAGGGGGGGCGGTAATGAAAAACTGTTTTTT. The genes are TRBV15 and TRBJ1-4, with D possibly matching TRBD1 (6 bases). The V and J ends lost 0 bases and 4 bases respectively, with 12 bases between them. The CDR3 extends over 16 amino acids. The germline CDR1 and CDR2 sequences are LNHNV and YYDKDF (reference sequence).

The genes are TRBV7-2 and TRBJ2-7, with D perhaps matching TRBD2 (6 bases). Germline assignment: CDR1 SGHTA and CDR2 FQGNSA. This CDR3 has 13 residues. Trimming removed 3 bases at V and 1 base at J, with 7 bases between. The CDR3 DNA reads TGTGCCAGCAGCTTCGGGGGTTCCTACGAGCAGTACGTC. Translated: CASSFGGSYEQYV.

The V call is TRBV19, the J call TRBJ1-1, with 8 bases fitting TRBD1. This CDR3 comprises 15 residues. V trimming: 7 bases; J trimming: 4 bases; junction bases outside the gene matches: 11. Germline values: CDR1 LNHDA, CDR2 SQIVND (reference sequence). In DNA, the CDR3 is TGTGCCAGTATCAGGGGGCGGGGGTTTGTCACTGAAGCTTTCTTT. The encoded protein is CASIRGRGFVTEAFF.

The chain has TRBV18 and TRBJ2-2, with a tentative D call TRBD2 (6 bases). V lost 3 bases, J lost 4 bases, and 15 bases lay in between. In germline, CDR1 is KGHSH, CDR2 LQKENI. The CDR3 spans 16 residues. Here the CDR3 reads CASSPTPAGVTGELFF. In nucleotides, the CDR3 is TGTGCCAGCTCACCGACACCAGCGGGTGTCACCGGGGAGCTGTTTTTT.

Only one count was recorded for this clone. The rearrangement joins TRBV6-1 to TRBJ2-3, with a possible D match to TRBD2 (5 bases). V was shortened by 4 bases and J by 4 bases, with 12 bases between the two germline ends. The CDR3 sequence is 14 residues long. Germline values: CDR1 MNHNS, CDR2 SASEGT. The CDR3 coding sequence is TGTGCCAGCAGTGGAGTCGGAGGTCCAGATACGCAGTATTTT. It yields the protein CASSGVGGPDTQYF.

The rearrangement uses TRBV19 and TRBJ2-3; D call uncertain. V lost 6 bases to trimming and J lost 1 base, with 8 bases between them. CDR3 size: 13 residues. Germline CDR1 is LNHDA and CDR2 is SQIVND (reference sequence). The CDR3 spells CASSLFRTDTQYF. CDR3 DNA: TGTGCCAGTAGCCTCTTCCGCACAGATACGCAGTATTTT.

A word on this clone: The sample holds other DNA sequences that translate to the same CDR3. The chain is built from TRBV28 and TRBJ1-4, with 8 bases fitting TRBD1. Germline CDR1 and CDR2: MDHEN and SYDVKM. Trimming at V came to 2 bases and at J to 8 bases, leaving 4 bases not matched to a gene. This CDR3 spans 14 amino acids. CDR3 region: CASSLDRGREKLFF. The CDR3 DNA is TGTGCCAGCAGTTTAGACAGGGGTAGGGAAAAACTGTTTTTT.

The chain uses TRBV30 and TRBJ1-1; D is unresolved. The CDR3 has 13 amino acids. Trimming pared 4 bases from V and 7 bases from J, leaving 16 bases between. Germline V gene sequence: CDR1 GTSNPN, CDR2 SVGIG (reference sequence). The CDR3 region is CAWNHVGGLEAFF. The CDR3 DNA follows: TGTGCCTGGAACCACGTAGGAGGGCTTGAAGCTTTCTTT.

The rearrangement joins TRBV14 to TRBJ2-3, with a possible D match to TRBD1 (5 bases). The CDR3 contains 12 residues. Germline V gene data show CDR1 as SGHDN and CDR2 as FVKESK. V was pared by 4 bases and J by 8 bases, with 10 bases between. DNA for the CDR3: TGTGCCAGCAGCCCAGGGATGGGTACGCAGTATTTT. This sequence encodes CASSPGMGTQYF.

The chain combines TRBV6-6 with TRBJ2-1, with TRBD2 identical over 8 bases. Trimming took 7 bases from V and 1 from J; bases not matched to a gene: 3. Germline CDR1 is MNHNY and CDR2 is SVGAGI (reference sequence). This CDR3 comprises 14 residues. This CDR3 is CASKRLASYNEQFF. As DNA, the CDR3 is TGTGCCAGCAAGAGACTAGCGTCCTACAATGAGCAGTTCTTC.

A remark on this clone: Additional DNA sequences in this sample encode the identical CDR3. The chain recombines TRBV6-5 with TRBJ1-5, with D uncertain. V was pared by 6 bases and J by 0 bases, with 9 bases between. This CDR3 has 14 amino acids. Germline lookup yields CDR1 MNHEY and CDR2 SVGAGI. The CDR3 loop is CASSPTYSNQPQHF. CDR3 in DNA: TGTGCCAGCAGCCCCACGTATAGCAATCAGCCCCAGCATTTT.

The chain is built from TRBV4-2 and TRBJ1-1; tentatively, D is TRBD1 (5 bases). The CDR3 runs to 15 residues. CDR1 and CDR2 from the germline V gene are LGHNA and YNFKEQ. V dropped 0 bases and J dropped 5 bases, with 13 bases sitting between them. The CDR3 reads CASSQDGQWGTEAFF. CDR3 coding DNA: TGTGCCAGCAGCCAAGATGGGCAGTGGGGGACTGAAGCTTTCTTT.